Listed here are 32 T cell receptor beta chains from one sample, sequenced in a study of CD8+ T cells in alopecia areata. Extracted RNA was reverse transcribed, and the resulting cDNA served as sequencing template. The protocol was immunoSEQ multiplex PCR, while the TCRdb copy is restricted to in-frame clones and leaves out a portion. The sample has around 190,000 clones, 56% seen once. What was sequenced was CD8+ T cells sorted from blood. The receptor source for this set is a human donor in good health.

The chain uses TRBV29-1 and TRBJ1-2, with D unresolved. This CDR3 spans 14 amino acids. Germline V gene sequence: CDR1 SQVTM, CDR2 ANQGSEA. The germline V and J ends were trimmed by 1 base and 2 bases, with 11 bases remaining between them. The CDR3 nucleotides are TGCAGCGTTGAAGGGGTAAAGGACAACTATGGCTACACCTTC. Protein product: CSVEGVKDNYGYTF. The full variable domain, its missing parts supplied by reference TRBV29-1 and TRBJ1-2, is SAVISQKPSRDICQRGTSLTIQCQVDSQVTMMFWYRQQPGQSLTLIATANQGSEATYESGFVIDKFPISRPNLTFSTLTVSNMSPEDSSIYLCSVEGVKDNYGYTFGSGTRLTVV.

In this sample, this clone turned up a few times. V gene TRBV7-8 combines with J gene TRBJ1-6; no firm D call. In germline, CDR1 is SGHVS, CDR2 FQNEAQ. V was clipped by 0 bases and J by 8 bases, with 8 bases between them. The CDR3 has 14 residues. Here the CDR3 DNA reads TGTGCCAGCAGCTTAGCCCTTACCTATTCACCCCTCCACTTT. Its translation: CASSLALTYSPLHF. Full variable domain (missing parts from reference TRBV7-8 and TRBJ1-6): GAGVSQSPRYKVAKRGQDVALRCDPISGHVSLFWYQQALGQGPEFLTYFQNEAQLDKSGLPSDRFFAERPEGSVSTLKIQRTQQEDSAVYLCASSLALTYSPLHFGNGTRLTVT.

This clone was detected only a few times. The chain couples TRBV5-1 to TRBJ2-5, with D perhaps TRBD2 (5 bases). The ends were cut back, 3 bases at V and 5 bases at J, with 14 bases in the middle. Per the germline V gene, CDR1 is SGHRS and CDR2 is YFSETQ. The CDR3 runs to 14 residues. CDR3 region: CASSSQDTGETQYF. Written as DNA, the CDR3 is TGCGCCAGCAGCTCCCAGGATACGGGGGAGACCCAGTACTTC.

This clone was recorded a few times. The V and J genes are TRBV7-9 and TRBJ1-1, with no clear D. From germline, CDR1 is SEHNR and CDR2 FQNEAQ (reference sequence). V was pared by 5 bases and J by 8 bases, with 9 bases between. CDR3 length equals 11 residues. The CDR3 nucleotides read TGTGCCAGCAGCCGGAGCTCGGAAGCTTTCTTT. It codes for CASSRSSEAFF.

V is TRBV7-6 and J is TRBJ2-7, with TRBD1 identical over 11 bases. J was trimmed by 3 bases and V by 5 bases; bases with no gene match: 6. Germline loops: CDR1 SGHVS, CDR2 FNYEAQ. The CDR3 has 15 residues. The CDR3 loop reads CASSPGGQGVYEQYF. The CDR3 DNA sequence: TGTGCCAGCAGCCCCGGGGGACAGGGGGTCTACGAGCAGTACTTC.

V usage is TRBV5-4 and J usage is TRBJ2-1; D call uncertain. The ends were cut back, 4 bases at V and 3 bases at J, with 14 bases in the middle. The CDR3 consists of 15 residues. Germline-derived CDR1 and CDR2 are SGHNT and YYREEE (reference sequence). CDR3 nucleotides: TGTGCCAGCAGCCTATCATTTGTCGGCTACAATGAGCAGTTCTTC. It translates to CASSLSFVGYNEQFF. Full variable domain (remainder filled in from reference TRBV5-4 and TRBJ2-1): ETGVTQSPTHLIKTRGQQVTLRCSSQSGHNTVSWYQQALGQGPQFIFQYYREEENGRGNFPPRFSGLQFPNYSSELNVNALELDDSALYLCASSLSFVGYNEQFFGPGTRLTVL.

This clone was seen a handful of times. The chain joins TRBV9 to TRBJ1-2; D gene unclear. Germline V CDR1 and CDR2: SGDLS, YYNGEE. V gave up 4 bases and J gave up 6 bases, with 13 bases separating them. The CDR3 loop spans 13 amino acids. In DNA form, the CDR3 reads TGTGCCAGCAGCCCCAGGACGTCTCATGGCTACACCTTC. Amino acid sequence: CASSPRTSHGYTF.

The J gene is TRBJ2-7, the V gene TRBV7-6, with D possibly TRBD1 on 5 matching bases. The CDR3 loop spans 14 amino acids. Deletions cut 1 base from V and 4 bases from J, with 11 bases between. Germline CDR1 and CDR2: SGHVS and FNYEAQ. The CDR3 bases are TGTGCCAGCAGCTTAGAAGGGGTTCAGTACGAGCAGTACTTC. As protein: CASSLEGVQYEQYF.

Points on this clone: This CDR3 is also generated by other DNA sequences in the sample. Here the CDR3 DNA reads TGCAGCGTTGAGCGGGGAAACTATGGCTACACCTTC. As protein: CSVERGNYGYTF. The chain combines TRBV29-1 with TRBJ1-2; D remains ambiguous. Germline values: CDR1 SQVTM, CDR2 ANQGSEA. The CDR3 runs to 12 residues. V shed 3 bases and J shed 2 bases, with 7 bases lying between them.

This clone came up a few times. V and J are TRBV28 and TRBJ2-7; D remains ambiguous. Trimming removed 6 bases from V and 0 bases from J, with 15 bases in between. The V gene's germline CDR1 is MDHEN and CDR2 SYDVKM. This CDR3 contains 15 residues. CDR3 DNA sequence: TGTGCCAGCAGCCCCCCCGACGTTAGCTCCTACGAGCAGTACTTC. Protein product: CASSPPDVSSYEQYF.

This clone was counted between two and nine times. The chain recombines TRBV30 with TRBJ1-1; no clear D. CDR3 size: 10 residues. Germline CDR1 GTSNPN, CDR2 SVGIG (reference sequence). Trimming left V 8 bases short and J 7 bases short, with 11 bases between. The chain's CDR3 is CAGRGSEAFF. For the CDR3, the DNA is TGTGCCGGAAGAGGTAGTGAAGCTTTCTTT.

This clone was picked up a small number of times. The chain joins TRBV19 to TRBJ1-2; D remains unclear. V gave up 7 bases and J gave up 8 bases, with 17 bases separating them. This CDR3 spans 13 amino acids. CDR1 is LNHDA and CDR2 is SQIVND in the germline V gene (reference sequence). The CDR3 here is CASTLSAGGGYTF. CDR3 bases: TGTGCCAGTACGTTGTCGGCCGGAGGAGGCTACACCTTC.

The chain has TRBV2 and TRBJ2-3; no definite D call. Trimming took 4 bases from V and 7 from J, leaving 18 bases between them. Germline V gene lookup returns CDR1 SNHLY and CDR2 FYNNEI. There are 15 residues in the CDR3. In nucleotides, the CDR3 is TGTGCCAGCAGTGGGCGGACCCGGCACTATCATACGCAGTATTTT. It translates to CASSGRTRHYHTQYF. The whole variable domain, remainder taken from reference TRBV2 and TRBJ2-3, is EPEVTQTPSHQVTQMGQEVILRCVPISNHLYFYWYRQILGQKVEFLVSFYNNEISEKSEIFDDQFSVERPDGSNFTLKIRSTKLEDSAMYFCASSGRTRHYHTQYFGPGTRLTVL.

V usage is TRBV7-9 and J usage is TRBJ1-1; weak D call: TRBD1 (6 bases). The CDR3 spans 11 residues. V lost 6 bases and J lost 8, with 10 bases in between. Germline-derived CDR1 and CDR2 are SEHNR and FQNEAQ (reference sequence). CDR3 amino acids: CASRDGQEAFF. The DNA for the CDR3 is TGTGCCAGCAGGGATGGACAGGAAGCTTTCTTT.

This clone was seen only a few times. This chain uses TRBV4-1 with TRBJ1-6, with D tentatively TRBD1 (6 bases). CDR1 is MGHRA and CDR2 is YSYEKL in the germline V gene. Trimming removed 4 bases from V and 12 bases from J, with 22 bases in between. This CDR3 region has 16 residues. The CDR3 DNA is TGCGCCAGCAGCCCACCGGTCAGGACAGCTATAGAACCCCTCCACTTT. This encodes CASSPPVRTAIEPLHF.

J is TRBJ2-7 and V is TRBV20-1; tentatively, D is TRBD1 (6 bases). The CDR3 totals 11 residues. CDR1 is DFQATT, CDR2 SNEGSKA, per germline (reference sequence). Between the trimmed V and J ends, which lost 5 bases and 6 bases, there was a span of 11 bases. CDR3 in amino acids: CSAWNRVEQYF. The CDR3 DNA follows: TGCAGTGCTTGGAACAGGGTCGAGCAGTACTTC.

J is TRBJ1-2 and V is TRBV23-1; possible D gene TRBD1, 6 bases. TRBV23-1 is annotated as an ORF whose role is uncertain. Between the trimmed V and J ends, which lost 7 bases and 7 bases, there was a span of 22 bases. This CDR3 is 15 amino acids long. The CDR3, as DNA: TGCGCCAGCAATGTACCGGGACATACTATCGGTGGCTACACCTTC. Translation gives CASNVPGHTIGGYTF.

The rearrangement joins TRBV29-1 to TRBJ1-1; unclear D gene. CDR3 size: 13 residues. V was pared by 8 bases and J by 2 bases, with 15 bases between. Germline V gene lookup returns CDR1 SQVTM and CDR2 ANQGSEA. In nucleotides, the CDR3 is TGCAGCATACTGGAAGGCAGCAACACTGAAGCTTTCTTT. The encoded protein is CSILEGSNTEAFF.

This clone was seen many times. The chain has TRBV6-5 and TRBJ2-3; D gene unclear. In germline, CDR1 is MNHEY, CDR2 SVGAGI. The CDR3 is 13 residues long. The V gene lost 2 bases and the J gene lost 2 bases, with 5 bases spanning the gap. The CDR3: CASSYRVTDTQYF. The CDR3 DNA reads as TGTGCCAGCAGTTACCGGGTCACAGATACGCAGTATTTT.

The genes are TRBV5-6 and TRBJ2-1; 8 bases line up with TRBD1. Germline trimming cut 4 bases from V and 4 bases from J; bases unmatched to any gene: 13. The CDR3 covers 17 residues. Germline assignment: CDR1 SGHDT and CDR2 YYEEEE. The CDR3 reads CASSPRGTGGLYNEQFF. The DNA for the CDR3 is TGTGCCAGCAGCCCTCGGGGGACAGGAGGTTTATACAATGAGCAGTTCTTC. The variable domain in full, completed from reference TRBV5-6 and TRBJ2-1, reads DAGVTQSPTHLIKTRGQQVTLRCSPKSGHDTVSWYQQALGQGPQFIFQYYEEEERQRGNFPDRFSGHQFPNYSSELNVNALLLGDSALYLCASSPRGTGGLYNEQFFGPGTRLTVL.

The chain is built from TRBV25-1 and TRBJ1-1; D perhaps matches TRBD1 (5 bases). Germline assignment: CDR1 MGHDK and CDR2 SYGVNS. This CDR3 is 12 amino acids long. The V end was cut by 5 bases, the J end by 7 bases, with 11 bases between. This CDR3 reads CASSLQGDEAFF. The CDR3 DNA reads TGTGCCAGCAGTCTGCAGGGTGATGAAGCTTTCTTT.

The chain recombines TRBV27 with TRBJ2-4; no clear D. Trimming took 1 base from V and 4 from J, leaving 8 bases between them. Germline-derived CDR1 and CDR2 are MNHEY and SMNVEV (reference sequence). The CDR3 runs 14 residues. The CDR3, as DNA: TGTGCCAGCAGTTTATTAGGCCAGAAAAACATTCAGTACTTC. This sequence encodes CASSLLGQKNIQYF.

Only a few counts were recorded for this clone. The chain combines TRBV12-5 with TRBJ1-1; no reliable D call. Trimming pared 3 bases from V and 5 bases from J, leaving 13 bases between. Germline CDR1 reads LGHNT; CDR2 reads FRNRAP. The CDR3 runs to 14 residues. The CDR3 DNA reads TGTGCTAGTGGTTTCTCTACGGGGTGGACTGAAGCTTTCTTT. It is translated as CASGFSTGWTEAFF.

The rearrangement joins TRBV6-6 to TRBJ2-3, with a tentative D call TRBD2 (6 bases). V gave up 4 bases and J gave up 9 bases, with 11 bases separating them. The CDR3 sequence is 12 residues long. Germline V gene data show CDR1 as MNHNY and CDR2 as SVGAGI (reference sequence). CDR3 region: CASSSPRETQYF. DNA for the CDR3: TGTGCCAGCAGTTCCCCCCGGGAGACGCAGTATTTT.

The CDR3 DNA is TGTGCCAGCAGCTTGAGGGGCGCAAGCAATCAGCCCCAGCATTTT. Translation: CASSLRGASNQPQHF. The V call is TRBV11-2, the J call TRBJ1-5, with a tentative D call TRBD1 (5 bases). V was clipped by 3 bases and J by 1 base, with 10 bases between them. CDR1 is SGHAT and CDR2 is FQNNGV in the germline V gene. This CDR3 is 15 amino acids long.

This clone showed up just a few times. In nucleotides, the CDR3 is TGCGCCAGCAGCCAAGATAGGGGCGTCTTAGGGGCTGGGGCCAACGTCCTGACTTTC. Its translation is CASSQDRGVLGAGANVLTF. The J gene is TRBJ2-6, the V gene TRBV4-1, with D perhaps TRBD1 (5 bases). Germline assignment: CDR1 MGHRA and CDR2 YSYEKL. CDR3 length: 19 amino acids. Trimming pared 0 bases from V and 2 bases from J, leaving 17 bases between.

This chain joins TRBV7-3 and TRBJ2-1; D gene ambiguous. Germline-derived CDR1 and CDR2 are SGHTA and FQGTGA. The CDR3 sequence is 13 residues long. V dropped 1 base and J dropped 9 bases, with 10 bases sitting between them. The CDR3 bases are TGTGCCAGCAGCTTAAGATCAGACGGTGAGCAGTTCTTC. Amino acids: CASSLRSDGEQFF.

The table lists this clone with a few counts. J is TRBJ2-1 and V is TRBV5-1, with D perhaps matching TRBD2 (6 bases). The V end lost 3 bases, the J end lost 8 bases, and 15 bases lay between the germline ends. Germline V gene lookup returns CDR1 SGHRS and CDR2 YFSETQ. The CDR3 consists of 14 residues. Here the CDR3 reads CASSWRDLAYEQFF. CDR3 bases: TGCGCCAGCAGCTGGCGGGACTTAGCGTATGAGCAGTTCTTC.

The V call is TRBV18, the J call TRBJ2-7; TRBD1 might be the D (6 bases). CDR3 length equals 15 residues. CDR1 is KGHSH, CDR2 LQKENI, per germline. Trimming shortened V by 2 bases and J by 1 base, and 12 bases separated the two germline ends. CDR3 amino acids: CASSPIGDTSYEQYF. The CDR3, as DNA: TGTGCCAGCTCACCAATCGGGGACACTTCCTACGAGCAGTACTTC.

The J gene is TRBJ2-1, the V gene TRBV2, with TRBD2 matching 10 bases. This CDR3 comprises 15 residues. Germline CDR1 and CDR2: SNHLY and FYNNEI. V trimming: 5 bases; J trimming: 6 bases; junction bases outside the gene matches: 7. CDR3 nucleotide sequence: TGTGCCAGCAGTTCCGAGCGGGGGGGCTTCAATGAGCAGTTCTTC. It yields the protein CASSSERGGFNEQFF.

This chain joins TRBV5-4 and TRBJ1-2; D ambiguous. The CDR3 is 14 residues long. Trimming shortened V by 0 bases and J by 6 bases, and 12 bases separated the two germline ends. Germline CDR1 reads SGHNT; CDR2 reads YYREEE (reference sequence). Here the CDR3 DNA reads TGTGCCAGCAGCTTGGGATGGGGAGTAGATGGCTACACCTTC. It specifies CASSLGWGVDGYTF.

This clone was seen a handful of times. The rearrangement uses TRBV29-1 and TRBJ2-3; 12 bases align to TRBD1. Germline V gene lookup returns CDR1 SQVTM and CDR2 ANQGSEA. Trimming cost V 6 bases and J 5 bases; bases outside gene matches: 6. The CDR3 totals 14 residues. The DNA of the CDR3 is TGCAGCGTGGAGGGACAGGGGGCAGGAGATACGCAGTATTTT. The encoded protein is CSVEGQGAGDTQYF.